The TCR beta chain under discussion was sequenced for a study of response to subunit inactivated influenza vaccine. General observations from the study: Authors proposed each seasonal influenza vaccination draws in few new T cells.

In its sample, this clonotype was seen a few times. As yet, its antigen is unknown. CDR1 is SNHLY, CDR2 FYNNEI, per germline. Losses at the gene ends were 5 bases for V and 8 bases for J; bases not matched to a gene: 13. This CDR3 has 16 amino acids. TCRdb reprocessed the RT-PCR reads via MiXCR and lists one record per CDR3 protein. The sample yields around 190,000 distinct CDR3 sequences, 13% to 15% seen once. This TCR was sampled from a man between 45 and 60 years old who received an inactivated influenza vaccine. The gene calls are TRBV2 and TRBJ2-1; 9 bases agree with TRBD1. This specimen consisted of CD8+ T cells sorted from PBMCs, obtained less than 6 days after vaccination. DNA of the CDR3: TGTGCCAGCAGTTACCCCGGGGACAGGGTTGAGCATGAGCAGTTCTTC. Its translation: CASSYPGDRVEHEQFF.